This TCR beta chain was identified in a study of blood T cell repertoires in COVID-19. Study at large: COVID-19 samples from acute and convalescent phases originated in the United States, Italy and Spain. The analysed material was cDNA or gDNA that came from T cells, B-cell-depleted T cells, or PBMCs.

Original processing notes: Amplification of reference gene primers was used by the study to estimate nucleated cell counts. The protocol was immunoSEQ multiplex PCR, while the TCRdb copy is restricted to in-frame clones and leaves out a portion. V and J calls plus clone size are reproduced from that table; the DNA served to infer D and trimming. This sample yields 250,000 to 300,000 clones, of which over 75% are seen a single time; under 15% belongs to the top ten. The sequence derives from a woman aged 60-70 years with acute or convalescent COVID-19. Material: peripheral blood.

CDR3 DNA sequence: TGTGCCAGTAGTATAGAGGGCAGGGGGAAGATCTTAGGTAATCAGCCCCAGCATTTT. It is translated as CASSIEGRGKILGNQPQHF. This sequence joins TRBV19 and TRBJ1-5, with TRBD1 matching 7 bases. The CDR3 sequence is 19 residues long. CDR1 is LNHDA and CDR2 is SQIVND in the germline V gene (reference sequence). The trim removed 0 bases at V and 4 bases at J, leaving 15 bases unmatched.